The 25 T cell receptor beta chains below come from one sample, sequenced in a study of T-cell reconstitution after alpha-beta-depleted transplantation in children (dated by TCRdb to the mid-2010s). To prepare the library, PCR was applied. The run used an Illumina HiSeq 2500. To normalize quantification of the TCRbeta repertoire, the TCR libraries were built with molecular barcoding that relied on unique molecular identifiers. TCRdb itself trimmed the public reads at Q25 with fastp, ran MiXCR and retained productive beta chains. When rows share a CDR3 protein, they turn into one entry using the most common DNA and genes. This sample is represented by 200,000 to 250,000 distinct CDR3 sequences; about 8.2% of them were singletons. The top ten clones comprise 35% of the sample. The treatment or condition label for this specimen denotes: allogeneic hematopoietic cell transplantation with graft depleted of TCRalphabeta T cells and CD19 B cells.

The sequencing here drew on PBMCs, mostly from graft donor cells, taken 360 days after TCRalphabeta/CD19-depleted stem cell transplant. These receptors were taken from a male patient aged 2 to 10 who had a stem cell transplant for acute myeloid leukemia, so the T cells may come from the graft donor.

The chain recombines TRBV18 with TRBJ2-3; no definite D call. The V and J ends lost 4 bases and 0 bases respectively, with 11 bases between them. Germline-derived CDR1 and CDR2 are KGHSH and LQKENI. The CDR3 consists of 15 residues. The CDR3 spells CASSQLTRSTDTQYF. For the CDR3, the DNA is TGTGCCAGCTCACAACTGACCCGGAGCACAGATACGCAGTATTTT.

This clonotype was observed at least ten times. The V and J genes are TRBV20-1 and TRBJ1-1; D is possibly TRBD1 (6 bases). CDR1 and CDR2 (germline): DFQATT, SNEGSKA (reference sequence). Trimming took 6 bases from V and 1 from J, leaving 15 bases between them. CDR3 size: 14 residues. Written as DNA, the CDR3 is TGCAGTGCCAGTCAAGGACAGCCGAACACTGAAGCTTTCTTT. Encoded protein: CSASQGQPNTEAFF.

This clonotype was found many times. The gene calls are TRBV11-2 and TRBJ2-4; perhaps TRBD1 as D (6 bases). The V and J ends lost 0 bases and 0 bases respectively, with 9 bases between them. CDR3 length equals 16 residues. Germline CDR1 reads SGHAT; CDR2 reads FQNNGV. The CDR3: CASSLEGAGAKNIQYF. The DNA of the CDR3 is TGTGCCAGCAGCTTAGAGGGGGCGGGAGCCAAAAACATTCAGTACTTC.

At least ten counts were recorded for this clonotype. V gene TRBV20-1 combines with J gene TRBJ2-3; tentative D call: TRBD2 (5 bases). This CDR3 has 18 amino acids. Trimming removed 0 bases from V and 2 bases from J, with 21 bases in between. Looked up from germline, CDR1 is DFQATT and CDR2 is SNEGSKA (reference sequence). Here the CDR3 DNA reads TGCAGTGCTAGAGATACGGGGTGGGAAAAGGCTAACACAGATACGCAGTATTTT. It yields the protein CSARDTGWEKANTDTQYF.

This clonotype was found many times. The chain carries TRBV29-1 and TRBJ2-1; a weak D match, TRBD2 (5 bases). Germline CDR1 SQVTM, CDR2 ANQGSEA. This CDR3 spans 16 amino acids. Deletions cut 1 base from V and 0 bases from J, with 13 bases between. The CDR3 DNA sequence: TGCAGCGTTGAAGGGGCTAGCTTCAGCTCCTACAATGAGCAGTTCTTC. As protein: CSVEGASFSSYNEQFF.

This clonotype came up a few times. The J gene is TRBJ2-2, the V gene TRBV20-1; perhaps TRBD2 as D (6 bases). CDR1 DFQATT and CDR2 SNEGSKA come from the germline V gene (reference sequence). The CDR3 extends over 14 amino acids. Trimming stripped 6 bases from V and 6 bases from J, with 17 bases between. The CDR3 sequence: CSAPDPGRPGELFF. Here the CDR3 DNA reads TGCAGTGCACCCGACCCCGGGAGACCCGGGGAGCTGTTTTTT.

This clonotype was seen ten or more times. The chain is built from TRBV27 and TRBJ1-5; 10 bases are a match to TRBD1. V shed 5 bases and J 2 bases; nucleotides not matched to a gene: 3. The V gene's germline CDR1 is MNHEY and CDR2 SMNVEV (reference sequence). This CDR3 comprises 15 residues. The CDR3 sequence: CASSAGTGGNQPQHF. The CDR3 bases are TGTGCCAGCAGTGCCGGGACAGGGGGCAATCAGCCCCAGCATTTT.

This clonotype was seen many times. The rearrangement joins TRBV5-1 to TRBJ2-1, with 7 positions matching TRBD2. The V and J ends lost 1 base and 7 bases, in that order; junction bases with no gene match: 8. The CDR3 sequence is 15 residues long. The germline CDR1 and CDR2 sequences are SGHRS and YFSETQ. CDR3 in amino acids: CASSLRVAGINEQFF. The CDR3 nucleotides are TGCGCCAGCAGCTTGCGAGTAGCGGGCATTAATGAGCAGTTCTTC. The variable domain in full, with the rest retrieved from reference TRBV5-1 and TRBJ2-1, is KAGVTQTPRYLIKTRGQQVTLSCSPISGHRSVSWYQQTPGQGLQFLFEYFSETQRNKGNFPGRFSGRQFSNSRSEMNVSTLELGDSALYLCASSLRVAGINEQFFGPGTRLTVL.

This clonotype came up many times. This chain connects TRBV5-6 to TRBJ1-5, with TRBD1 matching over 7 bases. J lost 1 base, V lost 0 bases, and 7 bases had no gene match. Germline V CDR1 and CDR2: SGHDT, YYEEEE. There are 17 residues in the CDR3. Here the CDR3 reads CASSLAGLQGSNQPQHF. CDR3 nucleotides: TGTGCCAGCAGCTTGGCCGGCTTACAGGGGAGCAATCAGCCCCAGCATTTT.

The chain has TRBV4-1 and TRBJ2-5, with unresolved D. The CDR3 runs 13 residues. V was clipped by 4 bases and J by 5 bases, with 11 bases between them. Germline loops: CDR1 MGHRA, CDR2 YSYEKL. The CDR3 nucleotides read TGCGCCAGCAGCCCGGGCACCCGGGAGACCCAGTACTTC. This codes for CASSPGTRETQYF.

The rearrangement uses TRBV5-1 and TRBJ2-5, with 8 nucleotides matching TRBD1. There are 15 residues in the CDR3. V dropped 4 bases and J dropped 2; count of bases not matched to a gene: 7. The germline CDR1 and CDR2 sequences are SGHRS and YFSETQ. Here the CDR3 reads CASSRSHRGQETQYF. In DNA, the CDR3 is TGCGCCAGCAGCCGATCACACAGGGGGCAAGAGACCCAGTACTTC.

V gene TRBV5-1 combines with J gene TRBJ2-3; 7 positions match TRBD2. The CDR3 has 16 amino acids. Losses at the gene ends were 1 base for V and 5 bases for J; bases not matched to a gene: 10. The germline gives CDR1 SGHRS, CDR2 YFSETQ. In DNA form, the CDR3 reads TGCGCCAGCAGCTTGATAGGACTAGGGCTTGTAGATACGCAGTATTTT. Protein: CASSLIGLGLVDTQYF.

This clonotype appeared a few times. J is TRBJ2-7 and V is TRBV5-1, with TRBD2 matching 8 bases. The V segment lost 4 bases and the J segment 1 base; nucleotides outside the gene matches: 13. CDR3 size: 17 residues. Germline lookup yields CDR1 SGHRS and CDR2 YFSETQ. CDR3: CASSRTLAGGASYEQYF. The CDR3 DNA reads TGCGCCAGCAGCAGAACCTTGGCGGGAGGAGCTTCCTACGAGCAGTACTTC. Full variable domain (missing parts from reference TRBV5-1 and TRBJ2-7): KAGVTQTPRYLIKTRGQQVTLSCSPISGHRSVSWYQQTPGQGLQFLFEYFSETQRNKGNFPGRFSGRQFSNSRSEMNVSTLELGDSALYLCASSRTLAGGASYEQYFGPGTRLTVT.

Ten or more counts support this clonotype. The CDR3 loop reads CASSQEGGRGTGELFF. CDR3 nucleotide sequence: TGCGCCAGCAGCCAAGAAGGTGGGAGGGGAACCGGGGAGCTGTTTTTT. This sequence joins TRBV4-1 and TRBJ2-2; 7 bases line up with TRBD2. Per germline, CDR1 MGHRA and CDR2 YSYEKL. The CDR3 covers 16 residues. The V gene end was trimmed by 0 bases and the J gene end by 5 bases; junction bases not matched to a gene: 6.

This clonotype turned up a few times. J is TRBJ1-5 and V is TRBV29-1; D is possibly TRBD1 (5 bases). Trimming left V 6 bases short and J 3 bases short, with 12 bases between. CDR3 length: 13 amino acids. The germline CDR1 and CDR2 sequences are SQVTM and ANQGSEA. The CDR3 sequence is CSVLTGHNQPQHF. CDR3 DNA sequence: TGCAGCGTCCTTACGGGGCACAATCAGCCCCAGCATTTT.

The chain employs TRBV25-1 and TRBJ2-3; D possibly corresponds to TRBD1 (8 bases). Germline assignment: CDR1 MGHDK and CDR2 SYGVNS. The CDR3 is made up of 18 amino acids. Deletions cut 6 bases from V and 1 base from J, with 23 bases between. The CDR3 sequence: CASSPYNSGTGGTDTQYF. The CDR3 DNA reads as TGTGCCAGCAGCCCCTATAACAGCGGGACAGGTGGCACAGATACGCAGTATTTT.

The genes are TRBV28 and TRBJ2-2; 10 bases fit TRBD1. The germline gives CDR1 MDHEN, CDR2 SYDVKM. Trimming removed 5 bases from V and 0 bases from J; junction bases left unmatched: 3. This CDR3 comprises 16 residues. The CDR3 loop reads CASSTGTGANTGELFF. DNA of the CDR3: TGTGCCAGCAGTACAGGGACAGGGGCGAACACCGGGGAGCTGTTTTTT. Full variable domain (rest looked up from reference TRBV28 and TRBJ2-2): DVKVTQSSRYLVKRTGEKVFLECVQDMDHENMFWYRQDPGLGLRLIYFSYDVKMKEKGDIPEGYSVSREKKERFSLILESASTNQTSMYLCASSTGTGANTGELFFGEGSRLTVL.

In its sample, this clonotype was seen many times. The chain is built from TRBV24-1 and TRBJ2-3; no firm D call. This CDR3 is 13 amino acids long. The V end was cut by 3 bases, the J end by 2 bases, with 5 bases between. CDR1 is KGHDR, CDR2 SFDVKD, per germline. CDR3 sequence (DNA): TGTGCCACCAGTGATCCCCTCACAGATACGCAGTATTTT. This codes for CATSDPLTDTQYF.

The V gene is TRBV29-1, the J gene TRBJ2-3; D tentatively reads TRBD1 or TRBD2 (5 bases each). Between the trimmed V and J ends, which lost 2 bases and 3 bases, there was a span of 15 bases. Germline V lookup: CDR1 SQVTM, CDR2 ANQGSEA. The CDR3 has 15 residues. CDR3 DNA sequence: TGCAGCGTTGAACATAGTCCGGGGCTTACAGATACGCAGTATTTT. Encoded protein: CSVEHSPGLTDTQYF.

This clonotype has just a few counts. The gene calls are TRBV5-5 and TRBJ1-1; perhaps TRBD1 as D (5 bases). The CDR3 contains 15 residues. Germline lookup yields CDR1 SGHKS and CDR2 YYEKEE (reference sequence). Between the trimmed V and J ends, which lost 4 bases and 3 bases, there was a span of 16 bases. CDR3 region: CASSRQGGRHTEAFF. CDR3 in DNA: TGTGCCAGCAGCCGCCAGGGCGGTCGACACACTGAAGCTTTCTTT.

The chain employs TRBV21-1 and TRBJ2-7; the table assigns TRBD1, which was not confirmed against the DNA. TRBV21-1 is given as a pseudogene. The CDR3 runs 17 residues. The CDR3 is CASSKNPGPGIDDEQYV. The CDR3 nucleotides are TGTGCCAGCAGCAAAAATCCCGGCCCCGGGATTGATGACGAGCAGTACGTC.

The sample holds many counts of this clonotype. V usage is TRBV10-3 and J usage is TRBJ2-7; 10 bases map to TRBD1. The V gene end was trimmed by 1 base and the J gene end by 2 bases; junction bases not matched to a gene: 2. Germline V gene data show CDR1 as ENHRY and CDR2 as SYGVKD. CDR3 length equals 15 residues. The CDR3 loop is CAISEWDRGPYEQYF. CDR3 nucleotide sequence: TGTGCCATCAGTGAGTGGGACAGGGGCCCCTACGAGCAGTACTTC.

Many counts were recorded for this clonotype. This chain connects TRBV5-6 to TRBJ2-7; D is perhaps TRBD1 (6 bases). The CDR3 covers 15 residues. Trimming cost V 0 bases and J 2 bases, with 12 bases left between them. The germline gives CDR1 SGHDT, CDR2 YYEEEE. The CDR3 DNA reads TGTGCCAGCAGCTTGGGGAACAGGGACACCTACGAGCAGTACTTC. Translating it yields CASSLGNRDTYEQYF.

The CDR3 region has the DNA TGTGCCAGCAGCTTAGTCGGCGGTGCGGGGCACACAGATACGCAGTATTTT. As protein: CASSLVGGAGHTDTQYF. The chain employs TRBV7-2 and TRBJ2-3; TRBD2 might be the D (6 bases). The CDR3 is 17 amino acids. Trimming took off 1 base at V and 2 bases at J, with 16 bases between the two ends. The germline V gene encodes CDR1 SGHTA and CDR2 FQGNSA. Full variable domain (remainder filled in from reference TRBV7-2 and TRBJ2-3): GAGVSQSPSNKVTEKGKDVELRCDPISGHTALYWYRQSLGQGLEFLIYFQGNSAPDKSGLPSDRFSAERTGGSVSTLTIQRTQQEDSAVYLCASSLVGGAGHTDTQYFGPGTRLTVL.

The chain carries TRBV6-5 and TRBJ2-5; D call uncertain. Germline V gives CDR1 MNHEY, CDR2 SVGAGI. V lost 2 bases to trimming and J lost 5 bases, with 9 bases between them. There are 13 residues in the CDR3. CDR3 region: CASSYVVGETQYF. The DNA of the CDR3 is TGTGCCAGCAGTTACGTGGTGGGGGAGACCCAGTACTTC.